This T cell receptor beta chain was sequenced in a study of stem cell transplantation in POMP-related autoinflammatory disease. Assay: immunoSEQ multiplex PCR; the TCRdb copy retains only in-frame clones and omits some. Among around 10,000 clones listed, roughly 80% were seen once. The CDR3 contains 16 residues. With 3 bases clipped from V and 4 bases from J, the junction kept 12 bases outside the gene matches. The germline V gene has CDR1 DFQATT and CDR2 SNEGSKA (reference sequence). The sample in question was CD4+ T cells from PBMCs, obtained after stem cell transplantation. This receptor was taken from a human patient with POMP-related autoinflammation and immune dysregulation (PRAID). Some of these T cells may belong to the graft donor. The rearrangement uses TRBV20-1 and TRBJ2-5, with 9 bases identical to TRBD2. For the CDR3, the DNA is TGCAGTGCTAGTCAGGGTAGCGGGGGTCCCCCAGAGACCCAGTACTTC. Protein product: CSASQGSGGPPETQYF.